This T cell receptor beta chain was recorded in a study of regulatory T cells in long-lasting Graves disease. Regarding this clonotype: No antigen is known for it.

CDR3 length: 15 residues. Trimming took 3 bases from V and 1 from J, leaving 13 bases between them. CDR1 and CDR2 (germline): SGHNT, YYREEE (reference sequence). Library construction for TCR beta used iRepertoire HTBI primers and Arm-PCR of CDR3 regions. In TCRdb, the multiplex PCR reads were re-called with MiXCR into one record per CDR3 protein. The sample lists about 400,000 distinct CDR3 sequences; more than 20% were seen once. Broader study findings: Only a small sample size was used, which may have cut accuracy. TRBV28 was favored in persistent disease, as were TRBJ1-2 and TRBJ2-5. Newly diagnosed patients shared 1,000 or so public clonotypes; persistent patients shared approximately 2,700.

As to time point: persistent/refractory GD, antithyroid drugs over 5 years with positive TRAb. Isolated PBMC RNA provided the starting material for the TCR library. V usage is TRBV5-4 and J usage is TRBJ2-5; no clear D gene. This receptor was taken from a female donor with Graves disease. The sample was peripheral blood mononuclear cells (PBMCs), taken when the disease was refractory, from a patient treated with antithyroid drugs. Here the CDR3 DNA reads TGTGCCAGCAGCTCCGATCTGGCACCCCAAGAGACCCAGTACTTC. Translation gives CASSSDLAPQETQYF. The complete variable domain, with remaining parts taken from reference TRBV5-4 and TRBJ2-5, reads ETGVTQSPTHLIKTRGQQVTLRCSSQSGHNTVSWYQQALGQGPQFIFQYYREEENGRGNFPPRFSGLQFPNYSSELNVNALELDDSALYLCASSSDLAPQETQYFGPGTRLLVL.